Each of the 18 T cell receptor beta chains below was sequenced from the same sample in a study of spatial heterogeneity in lung cancer. Documented time point: sample taken at primary tumor resection. From tumor, nontumor lung or frozen PBMC, whole RNA was taken unsorted for sequencing. MiXCR, run by TCRdb on the 5' RACE reads, gives a single entry per CDR3 protein. The table lists tens of thousands of distinct CDR3 sequences, 6% to 7% of them singletons, with about 45% in the top ten. Sequencing was performed on PBMCs, taken at surgery. The receptors were gathered from a female donor with early-stage non-small cell lung cancer.

This clonotype turned up a few times. The rearrangement joins TRBV20-1 to TRBJ1-2; D is perhaps TRBD1 (6 bases). The CDR3 spans 14 residues. Trimming took off 4 bases at V and 4 bases at J, with 16 bases between the two ends. Germline V gene lookup returns CDR1 DFQATT and CDR2 SNEGSKA (reference sequence). CDR3 nucleotide sequence: TGCAGTGCTATCCCAATACAGGGAGGCTATGGCTACACCTTC. It specifies CSAIPIQGGYGYTF.

The J gene is TRBJ2-6, the V gene TRBV7-2; either TRBD1 or TRBD2 may supply D (5 bases each). The CDR3 length is 17 residues. Trimming removed 6 bases from V and 2 bases from J, with 17 bases in between. CDR1 SGHTA and CDR2 FQGNSA come from the germline V gene. The CDR3 sequence is CASSFSLGTAGANVLTF. The CDR3 DNA sequence: TGTGCCAGCAGTTTTTCCCTTGGGACCGCTGGGGCCAACGTCCTGACTTTC.

The chain joins TRBV5-1 to TRBJ2-1, with D tentatively TRBD2 (5 bases). This CDR3 spans 12 amino acids. Trimming cost V 4 bases and J 6 bases, with 8 bases left between them. Germline V CDR1 and CDR2: SGHRS, YFSETQ. The CDR3: CASSVGVNEQFF. DNA of the CDR3: TGCGCCAGCAGCGTCGGGGTCAATGAGCAGTTCTTC. Using reference TRBV5-1 and TRBJ2-1 for the parts outside the CDR3, the full variable domain is KAGVTQTPRYLIKTRGQQVTLSCSPISGHRSVSWYQQTPGQGLQFLFEYFSETQRNKGNFPGRFSGRQFSNSRSEMNVSTLELGDSALYLCASSVGVNEQFFGPGTRLTVL.

This clonotype has more than one count but fewer than ten. In DNA form, the CDR3 reads TGTGCCAGCAGCCGTGTACAAGCAGATACGCAGTATTTT. Protein: CASSRVQADTQYF. The J gene is TRBJ2-3, the V gene TRBV7-6; D is unresolved. This CDR3 region has 13 residues. V was clipped by 5 bases and J by 4 bases, with 10 bases between them. Germline CDR1 SGHVS, CDR2 FNYEAQ.

This clonotype was seen a handful of times. The chain links TRBV7-2 to TRBJ2-5; 8 bases line up with TRBD1. Germline lookup yields CDR1 SGHTA and CDR2 FQGNSA. Unmatched junction bases numbered 14, after V lost 2 bases and J lost 3 bases. This CDR3 spans 18 amino acids. The CDR3 DNA is TGTGCCAGCAGCTTACCGCTAAAATTGGGACAGGAGGAAGAGACCCAGTACTTC. Encoded protein: CASSLPLKLGQEEETQYF.

This clonotype occurred many times. The gene calls are TRBV9 and TRBJ2-7; possible D gene TRBD2, 6 bases. This CDR3 is built from 14 residues. V was trimmed by 4 bases and J by 4 bases, leaving 15 bases between them. Germline loops: CDR1 SGDLS, CDR2 YYNGEE. CDR3 sequence: CASSPSTRAYEQYF. DNA for the CDR3: TGTGCCAGCAGCCCGTCGACTAGGGCATACGAGCAGTACTTC.

The rearrangement uses TRBV20-1 and TRBJ1-1; D gene unclear. Germline V gene data show CDR1 as DFQATT and CDR2 as SNEGSKA (reference sequence). V was trimmed by 6 bases and J by 0 bases, leaving 17 bases between them. This CDR3 contains 15 residues. CDR3 DNA sequence: TGCAGTGCCTTAGGTATCATACTTATGAACACTGAAGCTTTCTTT. Protein product: CSALGIILMNTEAFF.

The V gene is TRBV7-2, the J gene TRBJ1-5; tentatively, D is TRBD1 (5 bases). V lost 6 bases and J lost 3, with 12 bases in between. This CDR3 is built from 14 residues. Germline CDR1 SGHTA, CDR2 FQGNSA. The CDR3 region is CASRSGGFNQPQHF. The CDR3 nucleotides are TGTGCCAGCAGATCGGGGGGTTTCAATCAGCCCCAGCATTTT.

The gene calls are TRBV6-6 and TRBJ2-4; D is possibly TRBD1 (6 bases). Germline V gives CDR1 MNHNY, CDR2 SVGAGI (reference sequence). The V end lost 0 bases, the J end lost 0 bases, and 15 bases lay between the germline ends. The CDR3 covers 18 residues. CDR3 sequence (DNA): TGTGCCAGCAGTTACTCAGGGGGATCCGCTTTAGCCAAAAACATTCAGTACTTC. This translates into CASSYSGGSALAKNIQYF.

This clonotype was recorded many times. The DNA of the CDR3 is TGCGCCAGCAGCTTGGTCCCGGGACAGGGGGCAGATACGCAGTATTTT. Translating gives CASSLVPGQGADTQYF. This chain links TRBV5-1 with TRBJ2-3; TRBD1 aligns across 11 bases. The germline gives CDR1 SGHRS, CDR2 YFSETQ. V lost 0 bases, J lost 4 bases, and 4 bases stayed unmatched. This CDR3 is built from 16 residues.

In regard to this clonotype: With a much larger clone just one base away, this may be a read error. The chain recombines TRBV7-9 with TRBJ1-2; 8 bases are shared with TRBD1. Germline CDR1 reads SEHNR; CDR2 reads FQNEAQ (reference sequence). Trimming cost V 5 bases and J 4 bases; bases outside gene matches: 12. This CDR3 region has 16 residues. CDR3 nucleotides: TGTGCCAGCAGCCAGGGGGCACCGGGCGATGGCTATGGCTACACCTTC. This gives the protein CASSQGAPGDGYGYTF.

This rearrangement joins TRBV5-1 to TRBJ2-3, with 13 positions matching TRBD2. CDR1 is SGHRS, CDR2 YFSETQ, per germline. V lost 4 bases to trimming and J lost 0 bases; unmatched junction nucleotides: 11. The CDR3 spans 19 residues. CDR3 loop: CASSPGLAGATTSTDTQYF. CDR3 sequence (DNA): TGCGCCAGCAGCCCCGGACTAGCGGGGGCGACCACTAGCACAGATACGCAGTATTTT.

This clonotype occurred many times. The chain carries TRBV27 and TRBJ1-4; 10 bases are a match to TRBD1. Per the germline V gene, CDR1 is MNHEY and CDR2 is SMNVEV (reference sequence). The CDR3 is 19 residues long. V lost 5 bases to trimming and J lost 0 bases; unmatched junction nucleotides: 12. The CDR3 region is CASSRRQGALVATNEKLFF. CDR3 bases: TGTGCCAGCAGTCGCCGACAGGGGGCTCTCGTTGCAACTAATGAAAAACTGTTTTTT. Filled out from reference TRBV27 and TRBJ1-4, the complete variable domain reads EAQVTQNPRYLITVTGKKLTVTCSQNMNHEYMSWYRQDPGLGLRQIYYSMNVEVTDKGDVPEGYKVSRKEKRNFPLILESPSPNQTSLYFCASSRRQGALVATNEKLFFGSGTQLSVL.

This clonotype was counted ten times or more. The J gene is TRBJ2-5, the V gene TRBV2; TRBD2 matches at 8 bases. The J segment lost 4 bases and the V segment lost 1 base, leaving 5 bases of the junction unmatched. Germline CDR1 is SNHLY and CDR2 is FYNNEI. The CDR3 spans 15 residues. The CDR3 coding sequence is TGTGCCAGCAGTGAAGACAGGGCGGGAGGAGAGACCCAGTACTTC. Its translation is CASSEDRAGGETQYF.

In its sample, this clonotype was seen many times. This chain uses TRBV24-1 with TRBJ1-4; D is undetermined. The CDR3 has 13 amino acids. Germline values: CDR1 KGHDR, CDR2 SFDVKD. Trimming pared 4 bases from V and 6 bases from J, leaving 8 bases between. The CDR3 here is CATSDTNYEKLFF. Here the CDR3 DNA reads TGTGCCACCAGTGACACCAATTATGAAAAACTGTTTTTT.

The genes are TRBV7-2 and TRBJ1-5; 8 nucleotides agree with TRBD1. V lost 4 bases and J lost 3; bases outside the gene matches: 2. Looked up from germline, CDR1 is SGHTA and CDR2 is FQGNSA. This CDR3 region has 14 residues. The chain's CDR3 is CASSSTGANQPQHF. CDR3 DNA sequence: TGTGCCAGCAGCTCGACAGGGGCCAATCAGCCCCAGCATTTT.

Ten or more counts support this clonotype. The CDR3 here is CASSSLTSGGNNEQFF. For the CDR3, the DNA is TGTGCCAGCAGCTCCTTAACTAGCGGGGGGAACAATGAGCAGTTCTTC. The chain has TRBV11-2 and TRBJ2-1; 12 bases are shared with TRBD2. Germline-derived CDR1 and CDR2 are SGHAT and FQNNGV. V lost 4 bases and J lost 5; bases outside the gene matches: 6. The CDR3 loop spans 16 amino acids.

This clonotype has just a few counts. The chain is built from TRBV20-1 and TRBJ2-1; 13 positions match TRBD2. Germline V CDR1 and CDR2: DFQATT, SNEGSKA (reference sequence). The CDR3 covers 16 residues. J was trimmed by 9 bases and V by 3 bases; bases with no gene match: 11. Written as DNA, the CDR3 is TGCAGTGCTAGTTCCCCCACTAGCGGGGGGGCCCTTGAGCAGTTCTTC. Translating it yields CSASSPTSGGALEQFF.